This TCR beta chain was recorded in a study of blood T cell repertoires in COVID-19. Some clones are missing from TCRdb's copy, which holds only in-frame ones; the method was immunoSEQ multiplex PCR. The table includes 150,000 to 200,000 clones, more than 65% detected once. Trimming pared 6 bases from V and 0 bases from J, leaving 14 bases between. Per germline, CDR1 MNHEY and CDR2 SMNVEV (reference sequence). The CDR3 totals 15 residues. This receptor was identified in a man in his fifties or sixties who had recovered from COVID-19. The J gene is TRBJ1-2, the V gene TRBV27, with D perhaps TRBD1 (5 bases). Sequencing was done on a sample of PBMCs or T cells enriched from blood (not recorded which). The CDR3 here is CASSFRAPPNYGYTF. The CDR3 region has the DNA TGTGCCAGCAGCTTCAGGGCACCCCCTAACTATGGCTACACCTTC.